These 29 T cell receptor beta chains were all obtained from the same sample, sequenced in a study of blood T cell repertoires in COVID-19. Sequenced by immunoSEQ multiplex PCR; TCRdb stores in-frame clones only, minus some. The data contain 110,000 to 150,000 clones, roughly 88% of them singletons. Sequenced: peripheral blood. The receptors were gathered from a woman aged 60 to 75 with acute or convalescent COVID-19.

This sequence joins TRBV3-1 (or the pseudogene TRBV3-2) and TRBJ1-2; no reliable D call. Trimming removed 2 bases at V and 5 bases at J, with 9 bases between. CDR3 length: 13 residues. Germline V gene sequence: CDR1 LGHDT, CDR2 YNNKEL (reference sequence). The CDR3 loop is CASSQFPVYGYTF. The CDR3 DNA sequence: TGTGCCAGCAGCCAATTTCCAGTTTATGGCTACACCTTC.

This chain joins TRBV20-1 and TRBJ1-2; D is unresolved. Trimming took off 3 bases at V and 6 bases at J, with 14 bases between the two ends. CDR1 and CDR2 from the germline V gene are DFQATT and SNEGSKA (reference sequence). The CDR3 contains 13 residues. In DNA, the CDR3 is TGCAGTGCTAGTACTCCCGGGGTTGATGGCTACACCTTC. It specifies CSASTPGVDGYTF.

This chain uses TRBV12-3 or TRBV12-4 with TRBJ1-6, with a tentative D call TRBD1 (5 bases). V was clipped by 7 bases and J by 9 bases, with 13 bases between them. CDR3 length: 13 residues. Written as DNA, the CDR3 is TGTGCCAGCAAGGCGTCGGGGGGTTCACCCCTCCACTTT. This gives the protein CASKASGGSPLHF.

V and J are TRBV6-6 and TRBJ1-4, with D possibly matching TRBD1 (5 bases). Trimming removed 5 bases at V and 4 bases at J, with 8 bases between. Germline lookup yields CDR1 MNHNY and CDR2 SVGAGI (reference sequence). The CDR3 runs 13 residues. The CDR3 bases are TGTGCCAGCAGTCCCGACAGTAATGAAAAACTGTTTTTT. The encoded protein is CASSPDSNEKLFF.

This clone was observed a handful of times. This chain connects TRBV5-4 to TRBJ2-7; 8 bases are a match to TRBD1. Germline values: CDR1 SGHNT, CDR2 YYREEE (reference sequence). There are 14 residues in the CDR3. V lost 4 bases and J lost 1; bases outside the gene matches: 4. CDR3 in DNA: TGTGCCAGCAGCGTGGGGGACAGGTCCTACGAGCAGTACTTC. The encoded protein is CASSVGDRSYEQYF.

V usage is TRBV4-1 and J usage is TRBJ1-2, with a possible D match to TRBD1 (5 bases). CDR3 size: 13 residues. The ends were cut back, 3 bases at V and 2 bases at J, with 7 bases in the middle. CDR1 is MGHRA, CDR2 YSYEKL, per germline. CDR3 sequence (DNA): TGCGCCAGCAGCCAGCAGGGAAACTATGGCTACACCTTC. Its protein is CASSQQGNYGYTF.

V gene TRBV6-5 combines with J gene TRBJ2-5; D is perhaps TRBD2 (6 bases). The germline CDR1 and CDR2 sequences are MNHEY and SVGAGI. The CDR3 contains 14 residues. The ends were cut back, 6 bases at V and 1 base at J, with 12 bases in the middle. In DNA, the CDR3 is TGTGCCAGCAGCGGACTACAGCCCCAAGAGACCCAGTACTTC. Amino acids: CASSGLQPQETQYF.

A few counts support this clone. This rearrangement joins TRBV9 to TRBJ1-1; 9 positions match TRBD1. V lost 0 bases, J lost 6 bases, and 3 bases stayed unmatched. The CDR3 consists of 14 residues. Germline V gene lookup returns CDR1 SGDLS and CDR2 YYNGEE. CDR3 region: CASSVGDRAAEAFF. The CDR3 coding sequence is TGTGCCAGCAGCGTAGGGGACAGGGCGGCTGAAGCTTTCTTT.

The rearrangement links TRBV7-9 to TRBJ1-5, with 10 bases that match TRBD1. The CDR3 runs 14 residues. Per the germline V gene, CDR1 is SEHNR and CDR2 is FQNEAQ (reference sequence). V shed 5 bases, J shed 4 bases, and the junction held 2 bases outside the gene matches. Here the CDR3 reads CASSQGQGNQPQHF. CDR3 in DNA: TGTGCCAGCAGCCAGGGACAGGGGAATCAGCCCCAGCATTTT.

The V call is TRBV5-1, the J call TRBJ1-2, with D possibly being TRBD1 (6 bases). Deletions cut 4 bases from V and 2 bases from J, with 9 bases between. The CDR3 contains 13 residues. Per germline, CDR1 SGHRS and CDR2 YFSETQ. This CDR3 reads CASSLDSNYGYTF. CDR3 nucleotides: TGCGCCAGCAGCCTGGACAGCAACTATGGCTACACCTTC.

This chain joins TRBV6-4 and TRBJ2-2, with D possibly being TRBD2 (6 bases). Germline CDR1 reads MRHNA; CDR2 reads SNTAGT. The V end lost 5 bases, the J end lost 0 bases, and 13 bases lay between the germline ends. The CDR3 is made up of 16 amino acids. The DNA for the CDR3 is TGTGCCAGCAGTCCGCGGGGCAGGCCGAACACCGGGGAGCTGTTTTTT. This translates into CASSPRGRPNTGELFF.

This clone has more than one count but fewer than ten. CDR3 nucleotides: TGTGCCAGCAGCTCGACAGGGTGGGGAAACACCATATATTTT. Its translation: CASSSTGWGNTIYF. The gene calls are TRBV7-2 and TRBJ1-3; 7 positions agree with TRBD1. The CDR3 is 14 amino acids. CDR1 SGHTA and CDR2 FQGNSA come from the germline V gene. J lost 4 bases, V lost 4 bases, and 4 bases had no gene match.

V usage is TRBV29-1 and J usage is TRBJ1-2, with D unclear. V lost 7 bases to trimming and J lost 1 base, with 13 bases between them. Looked up from germline, CDR1 is SQVTM and CDR2 is ANQGSEA. The CDR3 consists of 13 residues. DNA of the CDR3: TGCAGCGCAGCCGCCGAGGGTAACTATGGCTACACCTTC. This sequence encodes CSAAAEGNYGYTF.

The chain is built from TRBV5-1 and TRBJ2-7, with D possibly being TRBD1 (5 bases). CDR3 length equals 15 residues. Trimming took 0 bases from V and 0 from J, leaving 10 bases between them. Per germline, CDR1 SGHRS and CDR2 YFSETQ. The CDR3 sequence is CASSLGHGASYEQYF. CDR3 nucleotide sequence: TGCGCCAGCAGCTTGGGACATGGGGCCTCCTACGAGCAGTACTTC. Full variable domain (rest looked up from reference TRBV5-1 and TRBJ2-7): KAGVTQTPRYLIKTRGQQVTLSCSPISGHRSVSWYQQTPGQGLQFLFEYFSETQRNKGNFPGRFSGRQFSNSRSEMNVSTLELGDSALYLCASSLGHGASYEQYFGPGTRLTVT.

The V call is TRBV18, the J call TRBJ1-2, with 8 bases matching TRBD1. The germline V gene has CDR1 KGHSH and CDR2 LQKENI. Trimming cost V 5 bases and J 8 bases; bases outside gene matches: 13. The CDR3 is 15 amino acids. CDR3: CASSTTGATSWGYTF. Here the CDR3 DNA reads TGTGCCAGCTCAACGACAGGGGCTACCTCCTGGGGCTACACCTTC.

This chain links TRBV28 with TRBJ1-1, with D perhaps matching TRBD1 (6 bases). The V end lost 6 bases, the J end lost 4 bases, and 12 bases lay between the germline ends. CDR1 MDHEN and CDR2 SYDVKM come from the germline V gene. The CDR3 length is 13 residues. The CDR3: CASRRQVGTEAFF. CDR3 sequence (DNA): TGTGCCAGCAGGAGACAGGTAGGCACTGAAGCTTTCTTT.

This clone was seen a single time. The chain links TRBV5-5 to TRBJ2-1; D uncertain. Trimming took off 2 bases at V and 3 bases at J, with 9 bases between the two ends. This CDR3 spans 14 amino acids. Germline loops: CDR1 SGHKS, CDR2 YYEKEE (reference sequence). The CDR3 spells CASSFDTNYNEQFF. CDR3 coding DNA: TGTGCCAGCAGCTTTGACACAAACTACAATGAGCAGTTCTTC.

The chain is built from TRBV28 and TRBJ1-2, with 10 bases matching TRBD1. The CDR3 length is 14 residues. Germline CDR1 and CDR2: MDHEN and SYDVKM. Trimming removed 9 bases from V and 11 bases from J; junction bases left unmatched: 15. CDR3 DNA: TGTGCCAGTAGGGACAGGGGAGGAACTATGAATTACACCTTC. The encoded protein is CASRDRGGTMNYTF.

V gene TRBV12-5 combines with J gene TRBJ2-1, with 8 bases that match TRBD2. After removal of 2 bases from V and 7 bases from J, the junction contained 10 bases not matched to a gene. The germline CDR1 and CDR2 sequences are LGHNT and FRNRAP. The CDR3 is 16 amino acids. The CDR3 nucleotides are TGTGCTAGTGGTTTGATTGCGGGGGGCGCGGGAAATGAGCAGTTCTTC. This encodes CASGLIAGGAGNEQFF.

V and J are TRBV5-1 and TRBJ2-1; 8 bases line up with TRBD1. The CDR3 runs to 12 residues. Looked up from germline, CDR1 is SGHRS and CDR2 is YFSETQ. V lost 4 bases and J lost 10; bases outside the gene matches: 4. The CDR3 coding sequence is TGCGCCAGCAGCCCGGACAGGGTCGAGCAGTTCTTC. It yields the protein CASSPDRVEQFF. Filled out from reference TRBV5-1 and TRBJ2-1, the complete variable domain reads KAGVTQTPRYLIKTRGQQVTLSCSPISGHRSVSWYQQTPGQGLQFLFEYFSETQRNKGNFPGRFSGRQFSNSRSEMNVSTLELGDSALYLCASSPDRVEQFFGPGTRLTVL.

The chain links TRBV6-4 to TRBJ2-1; D remains ambiguous. This CDR3 region has 13 residues. Germline-derived CDR1 and CDR2 are MRHNA and SNTAGT. Between the trimmed V and J ends, which lost 4 bases and 4 bases, there was a span of 8 bases. The CDR3 bases are TGTGCCAGCAGTGGAGAACTTTACAATGAGCAGTTCTTC. This gives the protein CASSGELYNEQFF.

This sequence joins TRBV19 and TRBJ1-3; 11 positions match TRBD1. Germline CDR1 reads LNHDA; CDR2 reads SQIVND (reference sequence). Trimming at V came to 9 bases and at J to 3 bases, leaving 7 bases not matched to a gene. CDR3 size: 15 residues. The CDR3 region has the DNA TGTGCCAGCACGGTGGACAGGGGGCGTGGAAACACCATATATTTT. Residues: CASTVDRGRGNTIYF.

The gene calls are TRBV7-2 and TRBJ2-3; D is uncertain. The CDR3 extends over 11 amino acids. Trimming shortened V by 1 base and J by 14 bases, and 10 bases separated the two germline ends. CDR1 is SGHTA, CDR2 FQGNSA, per germline. The CDR3: CASSLGHLAYF. As DNA, the CDR3 is TGTGCCAGCAGCTTAGGCCATTTAGCGTATTTT.

The gene calls are TRBV11-1 and TRBJ1-1, with TRBD1 matching over 10 bases. The V gene's germline CDR1 is SGHAT and CDR2 FQDESV (reference sequence). The CDR3 consists of 15 residues. V lost 5 bases and J lost 5; bases outside the gene matches: 8. CDR3 protein: CASSPTGTGDTEAFF. In DNA form, the CDR3 reads TGTGCCAGCAGCCCCACCGGGACAGGGGATACTGAAGCTTTCTTT. Full variable domain (remainder filled in from reference TRBV11-1 and TRBJ1-1): EAEVAQSPRYKITEKSQAVAFWCDPISGHATLYWYRQILGQGPELLVQFQDESVVDDSQLPKDRFSAERLKGVDSTLKIQPAELGDSAMYLCASSPTGTGDTEAFFGQGTRLTVV.

The rearrangement joins TRBV7-9 to TRBJ1-3; D gene unclear. Germline CDR1 reads SEHNR; CDR2 reads FQNEAQ (reference sequence). Trimming cost V 5 bases and J 4 bases, with 15 bases left between them. This CDR3 has 15 amino acids. CDR3 coding DNA: TGTGCCAGCAGCCGACAAGACATCCGCGGAAACACCATATATTTT. Its protein product is CASSRQDIRGNTIYF.

The chain has TRBV6-2 or TRBV6-3 and TRBJ1-1, with D maybe TRBD1 (5 bases). Deletions cut 3 bases from V and 4 bases from J, with 12 bases between. The germline CDR1 and CDR2 sequences are MNHEY and SVGEGT. The CDR3 is 14 residues long. In DNA form, the CDR3 reads TGTGCCAGCAGTTATTCGACAGTTCTCACTGAAGCTTTCTTT. Protein: CASSYSTVLTEAFF.

This rearrangement joins TRBV20-1 to TRBJ1-1, with TRBD1 as a possible D gene (5 bases). Trimming left V 7 bases short and J 11 bases short, with 17 bases between. Looked up from germline, CDR1 is DFQATT and CDR2 is SNEGSKA (reference sequence). The CDR3 is made up of 11 amino acids. The chain's CDR3 is CSGRSETAAFF. The CDR3 coding sequence is TGCAGTGGTCGCTCGGAGACAGCCGCTTTCTTT.

This clone turned up a few times. The J gene is TRBJ2-1, the V gene TRBV6-5, with 14 bases that match TRBD2. CDR3 length equals 15 residues. V lost 6 bases and J lost 10; bases outside the gene matches: 8. The germline gives CDR1 MNHEY, CDR2 SVGAGI. In DNA, the CDR3 is TGTGCCAGCAGCTCTGGGACTAGCGGGGGCCCAGAGCAGTTCTTC. This gives the protein CASSSGTSGGPEQFF.

The V gene is TRBV5-6, the J gene TRBJ2-1, with D maybe TRBD2 (5 bases). Germline loops: CDR1 SGHDT, CDR2 YYEEEE. The length of the CDR3 is 15 residues. V was shortened by 0 bases and J by 4 bases, with 11 bases between the two germline ends. The CDR3: CASSLVVANYNEQFF. The CDR3 DNA is TGTGCCAGCAGCTTGGTTGTAGCGAATTACAATGAGCAGTTCTTC.